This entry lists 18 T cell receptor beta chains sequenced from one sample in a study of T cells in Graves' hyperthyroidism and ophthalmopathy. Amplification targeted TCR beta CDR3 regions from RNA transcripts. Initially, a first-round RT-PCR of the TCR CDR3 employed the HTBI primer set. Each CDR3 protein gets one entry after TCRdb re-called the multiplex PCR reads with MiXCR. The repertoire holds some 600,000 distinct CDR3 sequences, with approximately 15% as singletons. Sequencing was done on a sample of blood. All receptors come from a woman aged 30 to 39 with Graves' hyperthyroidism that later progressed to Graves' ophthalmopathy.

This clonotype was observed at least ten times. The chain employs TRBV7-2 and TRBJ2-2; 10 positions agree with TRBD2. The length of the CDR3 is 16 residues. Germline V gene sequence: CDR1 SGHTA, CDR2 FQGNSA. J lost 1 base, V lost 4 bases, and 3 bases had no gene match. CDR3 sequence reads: CASSSRTSGNTGELFF. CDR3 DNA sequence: TGTGCCAGCAGCTCCAGGACTAGCGGGAACACCGGGGAGCTGTTTTTT.

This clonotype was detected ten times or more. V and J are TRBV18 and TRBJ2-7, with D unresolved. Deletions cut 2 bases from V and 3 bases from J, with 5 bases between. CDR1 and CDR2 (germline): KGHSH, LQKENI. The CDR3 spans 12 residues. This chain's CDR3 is CASSPGDYEQYF. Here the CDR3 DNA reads TGTGCCAGCTCACCAGGGGACTACGAGCAGTACTTC. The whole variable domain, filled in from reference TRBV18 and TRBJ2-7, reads NAGVMQNPRHLVRRRGQEARLRCSPMKGHSHVYWYRQLPEEGLKFMVYLQKENIIDESGMPKERFSAEFPKEGPSILRIQQVVRGDSAAYFCASSPGDYEQYFGPGTRLTVT.

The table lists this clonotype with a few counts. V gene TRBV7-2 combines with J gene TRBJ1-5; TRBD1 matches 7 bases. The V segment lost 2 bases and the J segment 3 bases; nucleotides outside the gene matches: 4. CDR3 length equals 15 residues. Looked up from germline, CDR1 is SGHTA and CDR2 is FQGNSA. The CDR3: CASSLSRGINQPQHF. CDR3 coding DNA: TGTGCCAGCAGCTTAAGCAGGGGGATCAATCAGCCCCAGCATTTT.

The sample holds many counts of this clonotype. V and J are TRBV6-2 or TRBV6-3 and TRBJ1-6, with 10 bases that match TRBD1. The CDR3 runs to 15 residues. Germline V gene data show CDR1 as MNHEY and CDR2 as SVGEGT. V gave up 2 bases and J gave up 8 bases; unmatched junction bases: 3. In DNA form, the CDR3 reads TGTGCCAGCAGTTACCTCGGACAGGGGGATTCACCCCTCCACTTT. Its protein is CASSYLGQGDSPLHF.

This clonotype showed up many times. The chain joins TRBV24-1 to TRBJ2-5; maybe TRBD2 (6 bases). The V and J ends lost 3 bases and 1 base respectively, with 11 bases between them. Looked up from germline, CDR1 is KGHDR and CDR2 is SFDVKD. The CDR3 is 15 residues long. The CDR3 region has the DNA TGTGCCACCAGTGATCGCGGGGATTCCCAAGAGACCCAGTACTTC. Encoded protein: CATSDRGDSQETQYF.

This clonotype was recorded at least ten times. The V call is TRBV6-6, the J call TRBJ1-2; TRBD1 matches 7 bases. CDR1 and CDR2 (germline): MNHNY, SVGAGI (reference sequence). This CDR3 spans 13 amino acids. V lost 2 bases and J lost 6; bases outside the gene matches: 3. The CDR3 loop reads CASSYEGAHGYTF. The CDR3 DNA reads TGTGCCAGCAGTTACGAGGGGGCTCATGGCTACACCTTC.

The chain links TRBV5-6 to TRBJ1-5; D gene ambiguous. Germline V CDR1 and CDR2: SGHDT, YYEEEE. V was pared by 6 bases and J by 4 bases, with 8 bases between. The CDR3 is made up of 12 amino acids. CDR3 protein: CASMAENQPQHF. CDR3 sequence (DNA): TGTGCCAGCATGGCAGAGAATCAGCCCCAGCATTTT.

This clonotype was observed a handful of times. The CDR3 nucleotides are TGTGCCAGCAGCGTCCGGGCAGCAACTGAAGCTTTCTTT. Its protein product is CASSVRAATEAFF. This chain connects TRBV7-8 to TRBJ1-1; D call uncertain. Germline values: CDR1 SGHVS, CDR2 FQNEAQ. Trimming took 5 bases from V and 5 from J, leaving 12 bases between them. The CDR3 loop spans 13 amino acids. Supplemented by reference TRBV7-8 and TRBJ1-1, the full variable domain reads GAGVSQSPRYKVAKRGQDVALRCDPISGHVSLFWYQQALGQGPEFLTYFQNEAQLDKSGLPSDRFFAERPEGSVSTLKIQRTQQEDSAVYLCASSVRAATEAFFGQGTRLTVV.

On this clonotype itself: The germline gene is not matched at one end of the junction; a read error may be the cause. CDR3 nucleotide sequence: TGTGCCAGCGTGCGCTGGGGACAGGGGAGCTCCTATAATTCACCCCTCCACTTT. Amino acid sequence: CASVRWGQGSSYNSPLHF. The genes are TRBV5-1 and TRBJ1-6; the match to TRBD1 covers 10 bases. Germline V gene lookup returns CDR1 SGHRS and CDR2 YFSETQ. The CDR3 is 18 residues long.

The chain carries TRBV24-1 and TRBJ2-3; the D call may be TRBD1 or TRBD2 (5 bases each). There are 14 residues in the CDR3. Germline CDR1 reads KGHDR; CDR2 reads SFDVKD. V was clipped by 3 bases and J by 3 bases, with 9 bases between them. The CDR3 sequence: CATSDTGPTDTQYF. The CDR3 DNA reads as TGTGCCACCAGTGATACGGGACCTACAGATACGCAGTATTTT.

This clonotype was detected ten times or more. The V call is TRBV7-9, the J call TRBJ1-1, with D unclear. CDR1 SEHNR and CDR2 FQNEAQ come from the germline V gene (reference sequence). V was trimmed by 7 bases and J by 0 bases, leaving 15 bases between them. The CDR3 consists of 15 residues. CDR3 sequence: CASNIQTGMNTEAFF. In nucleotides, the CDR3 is TGTGCCAGCAACATCCAGACGGGCATGAACACTGAAGCTTTCTTT.

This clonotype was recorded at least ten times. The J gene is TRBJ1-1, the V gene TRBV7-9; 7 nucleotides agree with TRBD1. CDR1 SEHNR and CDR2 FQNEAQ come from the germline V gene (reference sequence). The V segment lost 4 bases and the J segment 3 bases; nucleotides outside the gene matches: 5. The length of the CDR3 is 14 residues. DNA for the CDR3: TGTGCCAGCAGCTCCGGGACAGCTTACACTGAAGCTTTCTTT. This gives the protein CASSSGTAYTEAFF.

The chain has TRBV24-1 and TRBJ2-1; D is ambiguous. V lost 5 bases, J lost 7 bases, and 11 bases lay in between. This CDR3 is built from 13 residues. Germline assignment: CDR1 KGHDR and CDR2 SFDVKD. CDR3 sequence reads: CATSVPPQNEQFF. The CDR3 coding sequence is TGTGCCACCAGTGTTCCCCCCCAGAATGAGCAGTTCTTC.

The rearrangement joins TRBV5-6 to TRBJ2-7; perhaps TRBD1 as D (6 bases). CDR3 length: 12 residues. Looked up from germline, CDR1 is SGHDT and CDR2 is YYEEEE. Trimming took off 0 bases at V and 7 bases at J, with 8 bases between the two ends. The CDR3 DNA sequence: TGTGCCAGCAGCTTGGGACAGGAGGAGCAGTACTTC. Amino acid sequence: CASSLGQEEQYF.

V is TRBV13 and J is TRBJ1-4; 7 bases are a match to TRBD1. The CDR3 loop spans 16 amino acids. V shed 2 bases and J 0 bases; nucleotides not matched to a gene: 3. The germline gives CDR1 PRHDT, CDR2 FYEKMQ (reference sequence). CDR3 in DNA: TGTGCCAGCAGCTTAAGGACAGGCGCAACTAATGAAAAACTGTTTTTT. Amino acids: CASSLRTGATNEKLFF. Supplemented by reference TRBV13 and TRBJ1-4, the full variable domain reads AAGVIQSPRHLIKEKRETATLKCYPIPRHDTVYWYQQGPGQDPQFLISFYEKMQSDKGSIPDRFSAQQFSDYHSELNMSSLELGDSALYFCASSLRTGATNEKLFFGSGTQLSVL.

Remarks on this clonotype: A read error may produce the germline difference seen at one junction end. CDR3 in DNA: TGTGCCAGCAGTTACACAACAGTGAACACTGAAACTTTCTTT. Its translation: CASSYTTVNTETFF. The chain combines TRBV6-2 or TRBV6-3 with TRBJ1-1, with D uncertain. Looked up from germline, CDR1 is MNHEY and CDR2 is SVGEGT. The CDR3 has 14 residues.

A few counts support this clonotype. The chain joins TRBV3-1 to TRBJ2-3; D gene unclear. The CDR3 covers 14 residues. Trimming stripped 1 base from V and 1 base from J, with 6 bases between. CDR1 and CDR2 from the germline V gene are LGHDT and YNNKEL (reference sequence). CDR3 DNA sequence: TGTGCCAGCAGCCAAGGGACCGGCACAGATACGCAGTATTTT. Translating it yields CASSQGTGTDTQYF.

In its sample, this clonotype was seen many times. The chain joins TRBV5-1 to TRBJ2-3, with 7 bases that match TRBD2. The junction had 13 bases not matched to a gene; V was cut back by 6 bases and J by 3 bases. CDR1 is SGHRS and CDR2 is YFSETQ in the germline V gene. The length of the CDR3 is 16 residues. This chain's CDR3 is CASTSQGLGGTDTQYF. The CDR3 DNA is TGCGCCAGCACCTCCCAGGGACTCGGGGGGACAGATACGCAGTATTTT. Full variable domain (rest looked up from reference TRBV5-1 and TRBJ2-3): KAGVTQTPRYLIKTRGQQVTLSCSPISGHRSVSWYQQTPGQGLQFLFEYFSETQRNKGNFPGRFSGRQFSNSRSEMNVSTLELGDSALYLCASTSQGLGGTDTQYFGPGTRLTVL.